The 25 T cell receptor beta chains reported below all come from one sample, sequenced in a study of cytomegalovirus exposure and HLA in healthy donors. This PCR relied on a set of 60 Vbeta primers and 13 Jbeta primers. The table came from immunoSEQ multiplex PCR; TCRdb's copy has only in-frame clones and leaves some out. Of hundreds of thousands of clones in the sample, about 80% were seen once. The sequenced material came from PBMCs. These receptors were collected from a woman between 40 and 50 years old in good health and CMV-seronegative.

This chain connects TRBV7-2 to TRBJ2-1, with TRBD1 matching over 7 bases. The CDR3 consists of 17 residues. Losses at the gene ends were 4 bases for V and 0 bases for J; bases not matched to a gene: 9. Germline V gives CDR1 SGHTA, CDR2 FQGNSA. CDR3 DNA sequence: TGTGCCAGCAGCTCAGCCGGGACAGCGAGCTCCTACAATGAGCAGTTCTTC. Its protein is CASSSAGTASSYNEQFF.

The V gene is TRBV19, the J gene TRBJ1-1; tentative D call: TRBD1 (5 bases). The germline gives CDR1 LNHDA, CDR2 SQIVND (reference sequence). The CDR3 has 15 amino acids. V was trimmed by 3 bases and J by 1 base, leaving 12 bases between them. CDR3 in amino acids: CASSIGGGANTEAFF. CDR3 nucleotide sequence: TGTGCCAGTAGTATTGGGGGAGGGGCGAACACTGAAGCTTTCTTT.

The rearrangement uses TRBV6-4 and TRBJ1-3; D gene ambiguous. This CDR3 is built from 19 residues. Germline CDR1 is MRHNA and CDR2 is SNTAGT. The V end was cut by 0 bases, the J end by 4 bases, with 22 bases between. The CDR3 spells CASSDSPRGAAIPGNTIYF. Here the CDR3 DNA reads TGTGCCAGCAGTGACTCGCCCCGAGGAGCAGCTATCCCGGGAAACACCATATATTTT.

The chain combines TRBV7-9 with TRBJ2-3; perhaps TRBD2 as D (5 bases). Trimming shortened V by 1 base and J by 1 base, and 12 bases separated the two germline ends. The V gene's germline CDR1 is SEHNR and CDR2 FQNEAQ (reference sequence). CDR3 length: 16 amino acids. In DNA, the CDR3 is TGTGCCAGCAGCTTAGTTCCTAGCCCCCGCACAGATACGCAGTATTTT. Its protein product is CASSLVPSPRTDTQYF.

The gene calls are TRBV7-9 and TRBJ2-5; D remains ambiguous. In germline, CDR1 is SEHNR, CDR2 FQNEAQ (reference sequence). The CDR3 consists of 13 residues. The CDR3, as DNA: TGTTCCCGAACGTCCAGGTTCGAAGAGACCCAGTACTTC. Its translation: CSRTSRFEETQYF.

V is TRBV5-1 and J is TRBJ2-2; D is perhaps TRBD2 (6 bases). The V end lost 7 bases, the J end lost 0 bases, and 10 bases lay between the germline ends. Germline CDR1 and CDR2: SGHRS and YFSETQ. The length of the CDR3 is 14 residues. The CDR3 DNA follows: TGCGCCAGCGGAGGGGCAGCGAACACCGGGGAGCTGTTTTTT. This sequence encodes CASGGAANTGELFF. The full variable domain, completed using reference TRBV5-1 and TRBJ2-2, is KAGVTQTPRYLIKTRGQQVTLSCSPISGHRSVSWYQQTPGQGLQFLFEYFSETQRNKGNFPGRFSGRQFSNSRSEMNVSTLELGDSALYLCASGGAANTGELFFGEGSRLTVL.

The chain uses TRBV10-1 and TRBJ1-1; 11 bases map to TRBD1. Germline assignment: CDR1 WNHNN and CDR2 SYGVQD (reference sequence). This CDR3 comprises 15 residues. Trimming removed 3 bases from V and 4 bases from J; junction bases left unmatched: 4. CDR3 nucleotide sequence: TGCGCCAGCAGTGACCGGGACAGGGGGGCCACTGAAGCTTTCTTT. Protein sequence: CASSDRDRGATEAFF.

This chain connects TRBV27 to TRBJ1-1, with TRBD1 as a possible D gene (6 bases). V was clipped by 6 bases and J by 1 base, with 15 bases between them. CDR1 MNHEY and CDR2 SMNVEV come from the germline V gene (reference sequence). The CDR3 runs to 15 residues. CDR3: CASRTGGYGNTEAFF. The CDR3 DNA sequence: TGTGCCAGCAGGACAGGTGGATATGGGAACACTGAAGCTTTCTTT.

The V and J genes are TRBV29-1 and TRBJ2-5, with 12 bases that match TRBD2. Looked up from germline, CDR1 is SQVTM and CDR2 is ANQGSEA. V was pared by 5 bases and J by 3 bases, with 4 bases of the junction left unmatched. The CDR3 runs 14 residues. The CDR3 region has the DNA TGCAGCGTTATCTGGACTAGCGGGGAAGAGACCCAGTACTTC. Translating it yields CSVIWTSGEETQYF.

The V gene is TRBV19, the J gene TRBJ1-5, with D unresolved. Germline V lookup: CDR1 LNHDA, CDR2 SQIVND (reference sequence). The V end lost 5 bases, the J end lost 6 bases, and 5 bases lay between the germline ends. The CDR3 is made up of 11 amino acids. This chain's CDR3 is CASSSGQPQHF. DNA for the CDR3: TGTGCCAGTAGTTCCGGTCAGCCCCAGCATTTT.

The J gene is TRBJ1-4, the V gene TRBV9, with TRBD1 identical over 9 bases. The CDR3 extends over 15 amino acids. Unmatched junction bases numbered 5, after V lost 3 bases and J lost 5 bases. The germline CDR1 and CDR2 sequences are SGDLS and YYNGEE. CDR3 nucleotides: TGTGCCAGCAGCGGAACCGGGACAGGGAATGAAAAACTGTTTTTT. Amino acids: CASSGTGTGNEKLFF.

This chain uses TRBV28 with TRBJ2-6; 8 bases match TRBD2. V dropped 2 bases and J dropped 0; count of bases not matched to a gene: 9. Germline V gene lookup returns CDR1 MDHEN and CDR2 SYDVKM. CDR3 length equals 19 residues. CDR3: CASSLPFSGASSGANVLTF. Written as DNA, the CDR3 is TGTGCCAGCAGTTTACCATTTAGCGGGGCCAGCTCTGGGGCCAACGTCCTGACTTTC.

The gene calls are TRBV7-9 and TRBJ2-3, with 8 bases identical to TRBD1. CDR1 and CDR2 (germline): SEHNR, FQNEAQ (reference sequence). J gave up 2 bases and V 4 bases, and 8 bases lay outside the gene matches. The CDR3 length is 16 residues. The CDR3 coding sequence is TGTGCCAGCAGCTCGAATCCGGGACAGGTCACAGATACGCAGTATTTT. Translated, it gives CASSSNPGQVTDTQYF.

The chain joins TRBV11-3 to TRBJ2-3, with 7 bases lining up with TRBD2. V lost 4 bases to trimming and J lost 3 bases; unmatched junction nucleotides: 7. The CDR3 is 15 amino acids. Germline V gene data show CDR1 as SGHNT and CDR2 as YENEEA. The CDR3 loop reads CASSSWEGKTDTQYF. In nucleotides, the CDR3 is TGTGCCAGCAGCTCCTGGGAGGGGAAGACAGATACGCAGTATTTT. The entire variable domain, with the rest obtained from reference TRBV11-3 and TRBJ2-3, is as follows: EAGVVQSPRYKIIEKKQPVAFWCNPISGHNTLYWYLQNLGQGPELLIRYENEEAVDDSQLPKDRFSAERLKGVDSTLKIQPAELGDSAVYLCASSSWEGKTDTQYFGPGTRLTVL.

The V and J genes are TRBV10-2 and TRBJ2-7; D gene uncertain. V was clipped by 2 bases and J by 2 bases, with 10 bases between them. This CDR3 spans 14 amino acids. Germline assignment: CDR1 WSHSY and CDR2 SAAADI. The CDR3 region has the DNA TGCGCCAGCAGTGAGCTAGGCCTGACCTACGAGCAGTACTTC. Protein product: CASSELGLTYEQYF.

This chain connects TRBV29-1 to TRBJ1-1; D not certain. Deletions cut 7 bases from V and 0 bases from J, with 12 bases between. The CDR3 extends over 13 amino acids. Germline V CDR1 and CDR2: SQVTM, ANQGSEA. CDR3: CSASENLNTEAFF. In DNA, the CDR3 is TGCAGCGCCTCGGAGAACTTGAACACTGAAGCTTTCTTT.

This clone was counted once. The V call is TRBV5-5, the J call TRBJ1-1; 8 nucleotides agree with TRBD1. CDR1 is SGHKS, CDR2 YYEKEE, per germline (reference sequence). Trimming cost V 4 bases and J 11 bases; bases outside gene matches: 16. The CDR3 covers 15 residues. The CDR3: CASSVQGAKGPTAFF. DNA for the CDR3: TGTGCCAGCAGCGTTCAGGGGGCGAAGGGCCCGACGGCTTTCTTT.

The CDR3 is CASSLELVGLTGFF. For the CDR3, the DNA is TGTGCCAGCAGTTTAGAGTTGGTGGGGCTTACGGGGTTCTTC. The chain is built from TRBV28 and TRBJ2-1; the D gene is possibly TRBD1 (5 bases). In germline, CDR1 is MDHEN, CDR2 SYDVKM. The CDR3 spans 14 residues. Trimming removed 2 bases from V and 15 bases from J, with 20 bases in between. Full variable domain (outside the CDR3, taken from reference TRBV28 and TRBJ2-1): DVKVTQSSRYLVKRTGEKVFLECVQDMDHENMFWYRQDPGLGLRLIYFSYDVKMKEKGDIPEGYSVSREKKERFSLILESASTNQTSMYLCASSLELVGLTGFFGPGTRLTVL.

The rearrangement uses TRBV7-2 and TRBJ2-5, with a weak D call TRBD2 (6 bases). This CDR3 has 14 residues. Trimming pared 0 bases from V and 6 bases from J, leaving 11 bases between. Germline assignment: CDR1 SGHTA and CDR2 FQGNSA. CDR3 DNA sequence: TGTGCCAGCAGCTTAGCGGGGGGTGGGAAGACCCAGTACTTC. Its translation: CASSLAGGGKTQYF.

Notes on this clone: Other DNA sequences of this sample code for an identical CDR3. The chain uses TRBV7-9 and TRBJ1-1; possible D gene TRBD1, 5 bases. The CDR3 spans 13 residues. The V end was cut by 2 bases, the J end by 1 base, with 5 bases between. Germline V gives CDR1 SEHNR, CDR2 FQNEAQ (reference sequence). The CDR3 coding sequence is TGTGCCAGCAGCTTACAGGGGAACACTGAAGCTTTCTTT. Translation gives CASSLQGNTEAFF.

This chain links TRBV29-1 with TRBJ1-2; the match to TRBD1 covers 7 bases. The V gene end was trimmed by 8 bases and the J gene end by 10 bases; junction bases not matched to a gene: 10. The V gene's germline CDR1 is SQVTM and CDR2 ANQGSEA. The CDR3 has 11 amino acids. The chain's CDR3 is CSTWDGQAYTF. The CDR3 bases are TGCAGCACATGGGACGGACAGGCCTACACCTTC.

The chain is built from TRBV5-1 and TRBJ2-2; 11 bases match TRBD2. The trim removed 3 bases at V and 5 bases at J, leaving 9 bases unmatched. The CDR3 has 17 residues. The germline CDR1 and CDR2 sequences are SGHRS and YFSETQ. CDR3 DNA: TGCGCCAGCAGCTCCTACCAACTAGCGGGGGTGACCGGGGAGCTGTTTTTT. Translated: CASSSYQLAGVTGELFF.

This chain uses TRBV6-5 with TRBJ1-3; 7 bases are shared with TRBD1. The germline CDR1 and CDR2 sequences are MNHEY and SVGAGI. V lost 6 bases, J lost 0 bases, and 5 bases stayed unmatched. The CDR3 runs to 15 residues. CDR3 amino acids: CASSPGTDSGNTIYF. The CDR3 coding sequence is TGTGCCAGCAGCCCCGGGACAGACTCTGGAAACACCATATATTTT.

The chain joins TRBV11-3 to TRBJ1-6; 9 bases are a match to TRBD1. From germline, CDR1 is SGHNT and CDR2 YENEEA. The CDR3 contains 16 residues. Trimming at V came to 0 bases and at J to 10 bases, leaving 7 bases not matched to a gene. CDR3 nucleotides: TGTGCCAGCAGCTTAGAGGGGACAGGGAGGAGCTCACCCCTCCACTTT. It translates to CASSLEGTGRSSPLHF.

V gene TRBV7-2 combines with J gene TRBJ2-3; D might be TRBD2 (6 bases). The CDR3 is 16 residues long. V lost 4 bases to trimming and J lost 1 base, with 15 bases between them. CDR1 is SGHTA, CDR2 FQGNSA, per germline. CDR3 sequence: CASSSGGTPGTDTQYF. CDR3 coding DNA: TGTGCCAGCAGCTCCGGCGGGACCCCGGGCACAGATACGCAGTATTTT.